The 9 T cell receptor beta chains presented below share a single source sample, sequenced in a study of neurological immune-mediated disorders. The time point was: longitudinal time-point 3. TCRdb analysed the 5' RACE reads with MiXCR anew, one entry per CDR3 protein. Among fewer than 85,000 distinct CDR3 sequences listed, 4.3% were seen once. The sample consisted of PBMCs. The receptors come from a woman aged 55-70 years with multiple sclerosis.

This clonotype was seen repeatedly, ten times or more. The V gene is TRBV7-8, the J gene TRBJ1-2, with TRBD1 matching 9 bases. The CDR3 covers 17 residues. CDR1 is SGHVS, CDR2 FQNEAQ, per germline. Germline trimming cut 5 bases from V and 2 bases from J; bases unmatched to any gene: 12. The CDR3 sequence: CASSLTGGPIPNYGYTF. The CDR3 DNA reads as TGTGCCAGCAGCCTGACAGGGGGACCCATACCGAACTATGGCTACACCTTC.

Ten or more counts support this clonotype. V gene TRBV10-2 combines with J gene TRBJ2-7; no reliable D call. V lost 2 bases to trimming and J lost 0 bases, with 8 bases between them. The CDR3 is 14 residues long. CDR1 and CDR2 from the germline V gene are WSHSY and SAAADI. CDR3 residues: CASSEEISSYEQYF. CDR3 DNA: TGCGCCAGCAGTGAGGAAATCAGCTCCTACGAGCAGTACTTC.

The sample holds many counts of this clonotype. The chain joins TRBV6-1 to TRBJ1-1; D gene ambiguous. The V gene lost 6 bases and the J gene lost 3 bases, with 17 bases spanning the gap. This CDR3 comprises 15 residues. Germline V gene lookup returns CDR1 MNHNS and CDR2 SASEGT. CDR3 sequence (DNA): TGTGCCAGCAGAAGAGAGGCCTTATCGGACACTGAAGCTTTCTTT. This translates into CASRREALSDTEAFF.

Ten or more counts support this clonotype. The CDR3 loop is CASRGSRQGFSNTYEQYF. In DNA, the CDR3 is TGCGCCAGCAGGGGATCGAGACAGGGGTTTTCGAATACCTACGAGCAGTACTTC. The gene calls are TRBV5-1 and TRBJ2-7, with 8 bases identical to TRBD1. Germline V lookup: CDR1 SGHRS, CDR2 YFSETQ. The V and J ends lost 5 bases and 2 bases, in that order; junction bases with no gene match: 18. This CDR3 comprises 18 residues.

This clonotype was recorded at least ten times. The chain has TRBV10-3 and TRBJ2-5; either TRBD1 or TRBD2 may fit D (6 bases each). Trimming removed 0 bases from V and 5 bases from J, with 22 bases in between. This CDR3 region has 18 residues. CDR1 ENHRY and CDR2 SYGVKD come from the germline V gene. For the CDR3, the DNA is TGTGCCATCAGTGAGTCCCCGGGGGCAGGGCCCACAATGGAGACCCAGTACTTC. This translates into CAISESPGAGPTMETQYF.

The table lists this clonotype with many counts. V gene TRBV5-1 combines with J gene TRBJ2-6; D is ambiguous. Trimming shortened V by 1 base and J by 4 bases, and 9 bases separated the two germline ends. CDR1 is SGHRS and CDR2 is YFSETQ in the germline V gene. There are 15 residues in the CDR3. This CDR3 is CASSLITFGANVLTF. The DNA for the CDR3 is TGCGCCAGCAGCTTGATCACCTTCGGGGCCAACGTCCTGACTTTC.

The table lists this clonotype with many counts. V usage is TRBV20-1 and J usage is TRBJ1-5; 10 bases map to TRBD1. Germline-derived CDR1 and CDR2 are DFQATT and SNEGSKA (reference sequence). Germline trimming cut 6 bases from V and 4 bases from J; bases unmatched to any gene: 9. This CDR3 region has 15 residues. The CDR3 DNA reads TGCAGTGCAATACTTGGGACAGGGGAAAATCAGCCCCAGCATTTT. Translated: CSAILGTGENQPQHF.

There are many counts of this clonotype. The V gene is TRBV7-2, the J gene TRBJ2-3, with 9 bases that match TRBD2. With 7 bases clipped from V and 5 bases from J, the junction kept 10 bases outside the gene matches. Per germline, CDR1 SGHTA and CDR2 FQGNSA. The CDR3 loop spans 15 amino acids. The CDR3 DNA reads TGTGCCAGCATCAGAGCGGGGGGCCGGGTAGATACGCAGTATTTT. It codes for CASIRAGGRVDTQYF.

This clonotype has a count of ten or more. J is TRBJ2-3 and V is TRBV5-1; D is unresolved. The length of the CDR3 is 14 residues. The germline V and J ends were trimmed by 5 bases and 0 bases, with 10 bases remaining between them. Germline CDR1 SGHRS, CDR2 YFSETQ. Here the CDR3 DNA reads TGCGCCAGCAGAGTCGAGCCAAGCACAGATACGCAGTATTTT. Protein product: CASRVEPSTDTQYF. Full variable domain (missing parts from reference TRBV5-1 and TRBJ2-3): KAGVTQTPRYLIKTRGQQVTLSCSPISGHRSVSWYQQTPGQGLQFLFEYFSETQRNKGNFPGRFSGRQFSNSRSEMNVSTLELGDSALYLCASRVEPSTDTQYFGPGTRLTVL.